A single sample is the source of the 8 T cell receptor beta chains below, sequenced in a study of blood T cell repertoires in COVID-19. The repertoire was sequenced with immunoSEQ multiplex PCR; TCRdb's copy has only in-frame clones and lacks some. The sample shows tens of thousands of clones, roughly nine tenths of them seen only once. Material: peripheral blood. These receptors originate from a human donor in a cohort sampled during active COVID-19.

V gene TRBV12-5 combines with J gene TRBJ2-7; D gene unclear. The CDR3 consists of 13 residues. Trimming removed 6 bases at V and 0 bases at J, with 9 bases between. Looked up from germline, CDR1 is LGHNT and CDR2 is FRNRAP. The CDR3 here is CASGELSSYEQYF. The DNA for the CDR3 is TGTGCTAGTGGGGAGCTGAGCTCCTACGAGCAGTACTTC.

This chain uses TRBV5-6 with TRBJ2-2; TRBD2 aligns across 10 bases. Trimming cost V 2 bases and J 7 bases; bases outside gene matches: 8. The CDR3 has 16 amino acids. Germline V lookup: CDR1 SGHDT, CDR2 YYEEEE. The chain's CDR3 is CASSLGSGGAVGELFF. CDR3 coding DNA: TGTGCCAGCAGCTTAGGGAGCGGGGGGGCCGTCGGGGAGCTGTTTTTT.

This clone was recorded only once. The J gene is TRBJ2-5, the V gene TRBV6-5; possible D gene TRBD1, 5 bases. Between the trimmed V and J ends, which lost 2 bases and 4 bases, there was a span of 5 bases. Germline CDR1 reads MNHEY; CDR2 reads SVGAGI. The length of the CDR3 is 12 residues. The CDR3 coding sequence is TGTGCCAGCAGTTACAGGGGAGAGACCCAGTACTTC. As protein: CASSYRGETQYF.

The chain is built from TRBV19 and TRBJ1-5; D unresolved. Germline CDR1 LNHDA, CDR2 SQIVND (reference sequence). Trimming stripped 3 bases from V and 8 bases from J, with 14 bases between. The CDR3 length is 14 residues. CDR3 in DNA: TGTGCCAGTAGTATCAGCACGGGTATGAAGCCCCAGCATTTT. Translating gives CASSISTGMKPQHF.

DNA for the CDR3: TGCGCCAGCAGTCAACGGTGGGGGGGAGGGAATCAGCCCCAGCATTTT. This codes for CASSQRWGGGNQPQHF. The chain recombines TRBV23-1 with TRBJ1-5; D is possibly TRBD1 (5 bases). TRBV23-1 is classed as an ORF, of uncertain function. The CDR3 extends over 16 amino acids. V was cut by 2 bases and J by 4 bases, with 15 bases left in between.

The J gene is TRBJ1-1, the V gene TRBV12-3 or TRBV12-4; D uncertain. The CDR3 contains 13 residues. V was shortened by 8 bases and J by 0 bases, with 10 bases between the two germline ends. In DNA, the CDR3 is TGTGCCAGCCGGGTTAACATGAACACTGAAGCTTTCTTT. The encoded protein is CASRVNMNTEAFF.

CDR3 in amino acids: CASSDFYEQYF. CDR3 DNA: TGTGCCAGCAGTGACTTCTACGAGCAGTACTTC. The chain links TRBV2 to TRBJ2-7; D remains unclear. V lost 3 bases and J 3 bases, leaving 3 bases between the germline ends. The CDR3 contains 11 residues. The germline V gene has CDR1 SNHLY and CDR2 FYNNEI.

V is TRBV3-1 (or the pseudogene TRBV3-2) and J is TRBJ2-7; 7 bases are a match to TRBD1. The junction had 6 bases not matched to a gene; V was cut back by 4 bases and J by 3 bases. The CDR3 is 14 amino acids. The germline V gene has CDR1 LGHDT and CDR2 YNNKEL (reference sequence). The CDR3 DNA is TGTGCCAGCAGCCCCACCGGGACAGACTACGAGCAGTACTTC. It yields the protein CASSPTGTDYEQYF.